Listed here are 24 T cell receptor beta chains from one sample, sequenced in a study of T-cell memory formation after mild COVID-19. MiXCR was run by TCRdb on the 5' RACE reads, yielding one entry per CDR3 protein. The sample has around 450,000 distinct CDR3 sequences, approximately 25% seen once. Sequencing used PBMCs or a T cell subset sorted from them (not recorded which). The receptor source for this set is an adult woman who had mild COVID-19 (a few samples of this study predate the infection). Cell type and time point are not known.

Ten or more counts support this clonotype. The chain joins TRBV12-3 or TRBV12-4 to TRBJ1-6; 7 bases are shared with TRBD1. The CDR3 totals 15 residues. Trimming at V came to 4 bases and at J to 7 bases, leaving 7 bases not matched to a gene. The CDR3: CASSSRGQPNSPLHF. CDR3 sequence (DNA): TGTGCCAGCAGTTCCCGGGGACAGCCAAATTCACCCCTCCACTTT.

The chain employs TRBV4-1 and TRBJ2-7; D is unclear. The germline V gene encodes CDR1 MGHRA and CDR2 YSYEKL. The CDR3 covers 13 residues. V was shortened by 0 bases and J by 3 bases, with 6 bases between the two germline ends. The DNA of the CDR3 is TGCGCCAGCAGCCAAGAAGTAGACTACGAGCAGTACTTC. Its protein product is CASSQEVDYEQYF.

The chain couples TRBV20-1 to TRBJ2-3, with 8 bases fitting TRBD2. The germline CDR1 and CDR2 sequences are DFQATT and SNEGSKA (reference sequence). V was clipped by 3 bases and J by 10 bases; unmatched bases: 9. The CDR3 covers 13 residues. CDR3 sequence (DNA): TGCAGTGCTAGTGGTAGAGCGGGAGTTTCGCAGTATTTT. This gives the protein CSASGRAGVSQYF.

The V gene is TRBV7-2, the J gene TRBJ2-3; 7 nucleotides match TRBD2. Germline values: CDR1 SGHTA, CDR2 FQGNSA. The CDR3 is 14 amino acids. Trimming removed 3 bases from V and 4 bases from J; junction bases left unmatched: 4. The chain's CDR3 is CASSFGLGPDTQYF. CDR3 DNA: TGTGCCAGCAGCTTTGGACTAGGCCCAGATACGCAGTATTTT.

The chain couples TRBV24-1 to TRBJ2-2; the D is unclear. CDR1 and CDR2 from the germline V gene are KGHDR and SFDVKD. V was pared by 10 bases and J by 5 bases, with 7 bases between. The CDR3 totals 11 residues. The CDR3 nucleotides are TGTGCCACTAACAAGACCGGGGAGCTGTTTTTT. Its protein product is CATNKTGELFF.

The chain couples TRBV7-2 to TRBJ2-1; D is possibly TRBD2 (6 bases). Germline V gives CDR1 SGHTA, CDR2 FQGNSA. With 2 bases removed from V and 10 bases from J, the gap between germline ends came to 9 bases. The CDR3 has 12 amino acids. The CDR3 reads CASSLPSEEQFF. CDR3 bases: TGTGCCAGCAGCTTACCTAGCGAAGAGCAGTTCTTC. Looking up the rest from reference TRBV7-2 and TRBJ2-1 gives the full variable domain: GAGVSQSPSNKVTEKGKDVELRCDPISGHTALYWYRQSLGQGLEFLIYFQGNSAPDKSGLPSDRFSAERTGGSVSTLTIQRTQQEDSAVYLCASSLPSEEQFFGPGTRLTVL.

The V gene is TRBV6-1, the J gene TRBJ1-1; D perhaps matches TRBD1 (5 bases). The CDR3 is 14 residues long. Germline V gives CDR1 MNHNS, CDR2 SASEGT. Trimming removed 7 bases at V and 5 bases at J, with 17 bases between. Here the CDR3 reads CASNKGTRSTEAFF. CDR3 nucleotide sequence: TGTGCCAGCAATAAGGGGACGCGATCGACTGAAGCTTTCTTT.

The chain joins TRBV6-5 to TRBJ1-1; TRBD1 agrees at 7 bases. The V gene's germline CDR1 is MNHEY and CDR2 SVGAGI. This CDR3 has 16 residues. Trimming at V came to 4 bases and at J to 0 bases, leaving 8 bases not matched to a gene. CDR3 residues: CASSLMQGVMNTEAFF. The CDR3 region has the DNA TGTGCCAGCAGTTTGATGCAGGGGGTAATGAACACTGAAGCTTTCTTT.

The chain is built from TRBV27 and TRBJ2-7; D call uncertain. Germline loops: CDR1 MNHEY, CDR2 SMNVEV (reference sequence). This CDR3 has 13 residues. V lost 1 base and J lost 5, with 9 bases in between. As DNA, the CDR3 is TGTGCCAGCAGTTTATTTCTGGCCCACGAGCAGTACTTC. The encoded protein is CASSLFLAHEQYF.

This clonotype was seen more than once but under ten times. The gene calls are TRBV11-3 and TRBJ1-1, with D hard to call. Per the germline V gene, CDR1 is SGHNT and CDR2 is YENEEA. Between the trimmed V and J ends, which lost 0 bases and 2 bases, there was a span of 7 bases. The length of the CDR3 is 14 residues. The CDR3 DNA is TGTGCCAGCAGCTTAGAGCTGGTAAACACTGAAGCTTTCTTT. Encoded protein: CASSLELVNTEAFF.

This clonotype has only a few counts. This sequence joins TRBV12-3 or TRBV12-4 and TRBJ2-5, with a weak D call TRBD1 (5 bases). There are 15 residues in the CDR3. Trimming cost V 7 bases and J 5 bases, with 20 bases left between them. The CDR3 nucleotides read TGTGCCAGCACCCGCAGGGCGGCCATAGGGGAGACCCAGTACTTC. The encoded protein is CASTRRAAIGETQYF.

This clonotype has more than one count but fewer than ten. The chain employs TRBV4-3 and TRBJ1-1; D not certain. Germline CDR1 LGHNA, CDR2 YSLEER. V was pared by 0 bases and J by 4 bases, with 12 bases between. CDR3 length equals 15 residues. Here the CDR3 DNA reads TGCGCCAGCAGCCAAGACCTCAGCTTGATCACTGAAGCTTTCTTT. Amino acids: CASSQDLSLITEAFF.

J is TRBJ2-1 and V is TRBV27; D ambiguous. Germline CDR1 is MNHEY and CDR2 is SMNVEV (reference sequence). The germline V and J ends were trimmed by 4 bases and 7 bases, with 11 bases remaining between them. This CDR3 contains 13 residues. CDR3 amino acids: CASSWNRQNEQFF. The CDR3 DNA reads as TGTGCCAGCAGTTGGAATAGGCAGAATGAGCAGTTCTTC.

The CDR3 DNA is TGTGCCAGCATCATCGATGGAGGGTACGAGCAGTACTTC. Residues: CASIIDGGYEQYF. J is TRBJ2-7 and V is TRBV28, with D possibly being TRBD2 (6 bases). The V gene lost 7 bases and the J gene lost 4 bases, with 14 bases spanning the gap. From germline, CDR1 is MDHEN and CDR2 SYDVKM. This CDR3 spans 13 amino acids.

CDR3 bases: TGCAGCGTTTCTTTCGGGACTAGCGGACGCAAAAACATTCAGTACTTC. It encodes CSVSFGTSGRKNIQYF. The chain has TRBV29-1 and TRBJ2-4; TRBD2 aligns across 11 bases. The CDR3 length is 16 residues. V shed 5 bases and J 3 bases; nucleotides not matched to a gene: 9. In germline, CDR1 is SQVTM, CDR2 ANQGSEA.

V gene TRBV7-9 combines with J gene TRBJ2-1; 8 nucleotides agree with TRBD2. The V and J ends lost 8 bases and 4 bases, in that order; junction bases with no gene match: 7. This CDR3 contains 14 residues. The germline gives CDR1 SEHNR, CDR2 FQNEAQ (reference sequence). CDR3 protein: CASRSGSRYNEQFF. CDR3 DNA: TGTGCCAGCCGAAGCGGGAGTCGGTACAATGAGCAGTTCTTC. Filled out from reference TRBV7-9 and TRBJ2-1, the complete variable domain reads DTGVSQNPRHKITKRGQNVTFRCDPISEHNRLYWYRQTLGQGPEFLTYFQNEAQLEKSRLLSDRFSAERPKGSFSTLEIQRTEQGDSAMYLCASRSGSRYNEQFFGPGTRLTVL.

This rearrangement joins TRBV6-1 to TRBJ2-1; either TRBD1 or TRBD2 may fit D (5 bases each). The CDR3 is 17 amino acids. Per the germline V gene, CDR1 is MNHNS and CDR2 is SASEGT. V was clipped by 4 bases and J by 5 bases, with 21 bases between them. The CDR3 is CASSAYGTEAPHNEQFF. The CDR3 DNA reads as TGTGCCAGCAGTGCCTACGGGACGGAAGCACCCCACAATGAGCAGTTCTTC.

The chain is built from TRBV20-1 and TRBJ2-7, with D uncertain. The CDR3 totals 14 residues. V shed 0 bases and J shed 7 bases, with 16 bases lying between them. Per the germline V gene, CDR1 is DFQATT and CDR2 is SNEGSKA (reference sequence). The CDR3 region has the DNA TGCAGTGCTAGAGATCCCCGGGCCACGGGTGAGCAGTACTTC. It is translated as CSARDPRATGEQYF.

Only a few counts were recorded for this clonotype. V usage is TRBV6-2 or TRBV6-3 and J usage is TRBJ1-1; D may be TRBD1 (5 bases). The germline gives CDR1 MNHEY, CDR2 SVGEGT. This CDR3 spans 14 amino acids. The V gene lost 8 bases and the J gene lost 11 bases, with 24 bases spanning the gap. The CDR3 nucleotides are TGTGCCAGCTCGGCGGATAAAGGACGGGGGGAGGCTTTCTTT. Protein product: CASSADKGRGEAFF.

This clonotype came up a few times. This chain joins TRBV7-2 and TRBJ2-2, with a tentative D call TRBD2 (5 bases). The V and J ends lost 1 base and 5 bases respectively, with 11 bases between them. Germline lookup yields CDR1 SGHTA and CDR2 FQGNSA. This CDR3 comprises 15 residues. CDR3 amino acids: CASSLGGLGTGELFF. The CDR3 DNA is TGTGCCAGCAGCTTAGGAGGGCTGGGGACCGGGGAGCTGTTTTTT.

The sample holds a few counts of this clonotype. V gene TRBV24-1 combines with J gene TRBJ2-1, with 10 bases that match TRBD2. The CDR3 has 16 residues. Germline V gene lookup returns CDR1 KGHDR and CDR2 SFDVKD. With 3 bases clipped from V and 3 bases from J, the junction kept 4 bases outside the gene matches. The CDR3 region is CATSDTLAGVYNEQFF. CDR3 nucleotides: TGTGCCACCAGTGATACGCTAGCGGGAGTCTACAATGAGCAGTTCTTC.

This clonotype turned up a few times. The rearrangement links TRBV7-6 to TRBJ2-3; 12 positions match TRBD2. The J segment lost 6 bases and the V segment lost 2 bases, leaving 9 bases of the junction unmatched. Germline CDR1 SGHVS, CDR2 FNYEAQ. The CDR3 is made up of 17 amino acids. The CDR3 loop is CASSLTSGGPTGDTQYF. In nucleotides, the CDR3 is TGTGCCAGCAGCTTAACTAGCGGGGGGCCGACAGGCGATACGCAGTATTTT.

The chain recombines TRBV3-1 with TRBJ2-3; 10 bases match TRBD2. The V segment lost 1 base and the J segment 3 bases; nucleotides outside the gene matches: 10. The CDR3 covers 18 residues. Germline lookup yields CDR1 LGHDT and CDR2 YNNKEL (reference sequence). The chain's CDR3 is CASSQASWSGRGTDTQYF. The CDR3 coding sequence is TGTGCCAGCAGCCAAGCTTCATGGAGCGGGAGGGGGACAGATACGCAGTATTTT.

The rearrangement uses TRBV5-1 and TRBJ1-2; 9 nucleotides align to TRBD1. Germline-derived CDR1 and CDR2 are SGHRS and YFSETQ. This CDR3 has 14 amino acids. The trim removed 3 bases at V and 4 bases at J, leaving 4 bases unmatched. The CDR3 protein is CASSSGQGTYGYTF. The CDR3 DNA reads as TGCGCCAGCAGCTCGGGACAGGGCACCTATGGCTACACCTTC.